The clone carrying this T cell receptor beta chain was counted many times. The antigen is not known. CD4+ or CD8+ T cells, around 960,000 per library, were used for sorted libraries. The length of the CDR3 is 13 residues. CDR1 and CDR2 from the germline V gene are SGHTA and FQGNSA. Between the trimmed V and J ends, which lost 6 bases and 6 bases, there was a span of 12 bases. The sample is drawn from a study of neurological immune-mediated disorders. Notes on the study in general: It was HTLV-1-associated myelopathy that showed the most TCR clonal expansion, while multiple sclerosis showed the least, falling below healthy controls.

The cDNA was generated through 5'RACE incorporating 10-nucleotide random UMIs. From 15-18 subjects, every sequencing run obtained over 170 million TCR-beta sequences. Each CDR3 protein gets one entry after TCRdb re-called the 5' RACE reads with MiXCR. The table has some 38,000 distinct CDR3 sequences, about 4.4% seen once. The gene calls are TRBV7-2 and TRBJ1-3; D perhaps matches TRBD1 (5 bases). This clonotype was obtained from a man between 18 and 35 years old in good health. Specimen: CD4+ T cells from blood. The CDR3 DNA reads TGTGCCAGCAGTCAGGGACCGAAAAACACCATATATTTT. Its translation: CASSQGPKNTIYF.